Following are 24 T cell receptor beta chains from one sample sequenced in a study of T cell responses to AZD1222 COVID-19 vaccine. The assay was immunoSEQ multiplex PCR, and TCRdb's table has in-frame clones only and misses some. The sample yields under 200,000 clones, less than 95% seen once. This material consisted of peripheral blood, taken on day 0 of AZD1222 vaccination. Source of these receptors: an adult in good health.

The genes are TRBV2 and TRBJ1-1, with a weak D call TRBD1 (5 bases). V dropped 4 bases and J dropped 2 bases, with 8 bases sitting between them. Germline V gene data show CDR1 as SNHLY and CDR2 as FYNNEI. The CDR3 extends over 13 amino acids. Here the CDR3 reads CASSVTANTEAFF. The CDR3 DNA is TGTGCCAGCAGTGTGACAGCAAACACTGAAGCTTTCTTT.

In nucleotides, the CDR3 is TGTGCCAGCACCCTTAGCAATGAGCAGTTCTTC. The encoded protein is CASTLSNEQFF. This chain joins TRBV6-5 and TRBJ2-1; D uncertain. The germline V and J ends were trimmed by 7 bases and 6 bases, with 7 bases remaining between them. The germline V gene encodes CDR1 MNHEY and CDR2 SVGAGI. The CDR3 has 11 residues.

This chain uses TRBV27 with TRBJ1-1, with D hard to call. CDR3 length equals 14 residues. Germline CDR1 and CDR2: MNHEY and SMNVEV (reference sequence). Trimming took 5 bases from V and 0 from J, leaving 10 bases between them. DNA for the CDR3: TGTGCCAGCAGTAAGACGGGATTGAACACTGAAGCTTTCTTT. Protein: CASSKTGLNTEAFF.

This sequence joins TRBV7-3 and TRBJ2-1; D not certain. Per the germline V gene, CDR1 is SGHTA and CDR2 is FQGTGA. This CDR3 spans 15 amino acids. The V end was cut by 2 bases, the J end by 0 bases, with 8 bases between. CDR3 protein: CASSLGPNSYNEQFF. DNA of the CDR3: TGTGCCAGCAGCTTAGGTCCCAACTCCTACAATGAGCAGTTCTTC.

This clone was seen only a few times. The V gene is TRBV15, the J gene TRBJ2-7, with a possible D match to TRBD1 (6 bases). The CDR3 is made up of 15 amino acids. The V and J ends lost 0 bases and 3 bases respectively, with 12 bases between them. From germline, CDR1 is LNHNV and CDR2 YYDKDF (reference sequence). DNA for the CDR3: TGTGCCACCAGCAGAGATTTTACAGGGATCTACGAGCAGTACTTC. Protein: CATSRDFTGIYEQYF.

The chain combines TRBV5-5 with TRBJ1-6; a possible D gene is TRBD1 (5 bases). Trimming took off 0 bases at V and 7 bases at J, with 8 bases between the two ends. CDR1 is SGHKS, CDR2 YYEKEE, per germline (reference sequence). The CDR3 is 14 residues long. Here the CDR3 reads CASSLGDVNSPLHF. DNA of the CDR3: TGTGCCAGCAGCTTGGGGGACGTAAATTCACCCCTCCACTTT.

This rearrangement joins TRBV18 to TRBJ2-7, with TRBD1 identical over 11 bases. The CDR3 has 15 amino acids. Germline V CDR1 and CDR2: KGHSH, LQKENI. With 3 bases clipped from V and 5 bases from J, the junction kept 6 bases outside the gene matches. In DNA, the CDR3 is TGTGCCAGCTCACCCAGGGGACAGGGGGGCAACGAGCAGTACTTC. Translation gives CASSPRGQGGNEQYF.

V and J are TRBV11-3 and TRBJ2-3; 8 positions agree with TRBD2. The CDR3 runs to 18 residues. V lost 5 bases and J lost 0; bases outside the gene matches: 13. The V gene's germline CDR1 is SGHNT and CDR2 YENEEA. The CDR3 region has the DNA TGTGCCAGCAGCCCCCTCGGGAGCGGGAGCCGAAGCACAGATACGCAGTATTTT. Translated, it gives CASSPLGSGSRSTDTQYF.

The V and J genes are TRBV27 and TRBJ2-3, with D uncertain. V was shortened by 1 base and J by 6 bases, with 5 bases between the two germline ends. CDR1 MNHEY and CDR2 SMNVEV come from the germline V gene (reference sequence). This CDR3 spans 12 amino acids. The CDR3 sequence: CASSLLGDTQYF. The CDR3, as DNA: TGTGCCAGCAGTTTATTAGGGGATACGCAGTATTTT.

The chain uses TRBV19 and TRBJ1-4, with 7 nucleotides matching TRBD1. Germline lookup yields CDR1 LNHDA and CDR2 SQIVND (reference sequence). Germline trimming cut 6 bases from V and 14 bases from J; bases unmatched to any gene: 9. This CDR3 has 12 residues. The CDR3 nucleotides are TGTGCCAGTAGCAACACCGGGACAGTCCTGTTTTTT. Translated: CASSNTGTVLFF.

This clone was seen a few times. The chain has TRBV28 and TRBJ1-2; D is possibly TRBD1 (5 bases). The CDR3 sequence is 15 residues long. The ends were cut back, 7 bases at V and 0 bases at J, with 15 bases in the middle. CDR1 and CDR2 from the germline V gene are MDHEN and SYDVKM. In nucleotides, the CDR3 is TGTGCCAGCACTAAGGGGCCTCCAGCTAACTATGGCTACACCTTC. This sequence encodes CASTKGPPANYGYTF.

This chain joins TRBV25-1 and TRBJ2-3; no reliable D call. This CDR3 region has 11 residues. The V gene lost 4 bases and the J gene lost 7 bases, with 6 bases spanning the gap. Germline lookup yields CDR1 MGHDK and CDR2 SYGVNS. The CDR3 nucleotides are TGTGCCAGCAGTGTCTGGCATACGCAGTATTTT. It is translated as CASSVWHTQYF.

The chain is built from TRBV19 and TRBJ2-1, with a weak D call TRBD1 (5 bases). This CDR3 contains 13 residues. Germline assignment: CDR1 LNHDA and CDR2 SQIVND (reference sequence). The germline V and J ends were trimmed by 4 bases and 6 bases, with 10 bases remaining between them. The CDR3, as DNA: TGTGCCAGTAGTAGCCGACAGTTCAATGAGCAGTTCTTC. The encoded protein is CASSSRQFNEQFF.

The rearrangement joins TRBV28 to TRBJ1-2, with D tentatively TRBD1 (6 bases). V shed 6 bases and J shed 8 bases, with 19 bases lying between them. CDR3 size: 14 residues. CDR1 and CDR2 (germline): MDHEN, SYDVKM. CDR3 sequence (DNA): TGTGCCAGCAGCCTCATGGGACACACTGAGGGCTACACCTTC. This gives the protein CASSLMGHTEGYTF.

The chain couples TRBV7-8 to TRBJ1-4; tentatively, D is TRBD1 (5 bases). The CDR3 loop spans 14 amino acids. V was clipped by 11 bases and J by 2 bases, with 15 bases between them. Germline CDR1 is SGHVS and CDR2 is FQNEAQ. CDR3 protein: CASGRGDTNEKLFF. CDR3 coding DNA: TGTGCCTCGGGGAGGGGCGATACTAATGAAAAACTGTTTTTT.

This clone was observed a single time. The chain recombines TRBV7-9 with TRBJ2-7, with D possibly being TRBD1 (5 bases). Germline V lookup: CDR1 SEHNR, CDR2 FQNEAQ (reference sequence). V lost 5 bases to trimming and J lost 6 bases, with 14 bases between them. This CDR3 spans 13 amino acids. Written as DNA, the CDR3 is TGTGCCAGCAGCCAACAGGCTCCTGTCGAGCAGTACTTC. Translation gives CASSQQAPVEQYF. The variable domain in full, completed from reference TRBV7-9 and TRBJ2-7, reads DTGVSQNPRHKITKRGQNVTFRCDPISEHNRLYWYRQTLGQGPEFLTYFQNEAQLEKSRLLSDRFSAERPKGSFSTLEIQRTEQGDSAMYLCASSQQAPVEQYFGPGTRLTVT.

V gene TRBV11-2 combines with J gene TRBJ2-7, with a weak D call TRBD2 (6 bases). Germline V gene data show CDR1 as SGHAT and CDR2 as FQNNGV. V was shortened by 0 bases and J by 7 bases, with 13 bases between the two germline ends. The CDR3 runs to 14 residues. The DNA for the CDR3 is TGTGCCAGCAGCTTAGACGGAGCGGGTGGAGAGCAGTACTTC. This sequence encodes CASSLDGAGGEQYF.

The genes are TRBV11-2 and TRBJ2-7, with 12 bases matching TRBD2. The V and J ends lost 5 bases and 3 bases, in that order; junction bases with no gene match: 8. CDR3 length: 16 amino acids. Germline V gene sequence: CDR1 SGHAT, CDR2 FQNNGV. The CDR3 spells CASSPWTSGALYEQYF. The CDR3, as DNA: TGTGCCAGCAGCCCCTGGACTAGCGGGGCCCTCTACGAGCAGTACTTC.

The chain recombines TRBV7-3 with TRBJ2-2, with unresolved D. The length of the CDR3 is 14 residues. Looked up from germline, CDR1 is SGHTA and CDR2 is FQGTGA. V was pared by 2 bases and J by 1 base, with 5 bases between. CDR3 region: CASSLYQNTGELFF. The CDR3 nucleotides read TGTGCCAGCAGCTTATACCAGAACACCGGGGAGCTGTTTTTT.

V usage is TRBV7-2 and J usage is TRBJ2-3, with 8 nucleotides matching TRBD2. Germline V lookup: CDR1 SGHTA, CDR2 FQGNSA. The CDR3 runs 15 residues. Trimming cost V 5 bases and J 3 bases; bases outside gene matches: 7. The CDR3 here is CASSPPRGGTDTQYF. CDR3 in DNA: TGTGCCAGCAGCCCACCCCGGGGGGGAACAGATACGCAGTATTTT.

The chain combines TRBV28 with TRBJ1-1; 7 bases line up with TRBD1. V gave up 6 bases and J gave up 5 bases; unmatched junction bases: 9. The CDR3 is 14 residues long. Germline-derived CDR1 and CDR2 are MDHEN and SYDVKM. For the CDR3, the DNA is TGTGCCAGCAGGCAGGGGGGGGCTTCAACTGAAGCTTTCTTT. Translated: CASRQGGASTEAFF.

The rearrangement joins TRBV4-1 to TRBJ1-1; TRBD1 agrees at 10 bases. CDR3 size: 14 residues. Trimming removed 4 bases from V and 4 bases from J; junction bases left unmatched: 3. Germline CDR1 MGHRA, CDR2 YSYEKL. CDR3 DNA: TGCGCCAGCAGCCCGGGACAGGGGTTCACTGAAGCTTTCTTT. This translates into CASSPGQGFTEAFF.

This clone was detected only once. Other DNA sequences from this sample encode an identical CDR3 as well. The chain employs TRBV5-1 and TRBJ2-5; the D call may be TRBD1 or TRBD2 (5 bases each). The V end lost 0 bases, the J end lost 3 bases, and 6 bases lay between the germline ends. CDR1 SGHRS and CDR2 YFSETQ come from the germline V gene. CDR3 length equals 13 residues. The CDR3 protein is CASSLVGEETQYF. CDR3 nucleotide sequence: TGCGCCAGCAGCTTGGTGGGGGAAGAGACCCAGTACTTC.

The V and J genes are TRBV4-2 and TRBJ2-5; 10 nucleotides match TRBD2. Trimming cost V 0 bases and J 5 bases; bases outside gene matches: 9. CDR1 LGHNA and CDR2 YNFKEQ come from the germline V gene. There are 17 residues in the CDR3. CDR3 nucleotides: TGTGCCAGCAGCCAAGACGTGGGAGCGGGAGGGCCTGAGACCCAGTACTTC. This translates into CASSQDVGAGGPETQYF.